Below are 11 T cell receptor beta chains sequenced from a single sample in a study of T cell repertoires in cytomegalovirus infection. TCRdb analysed the reads with MiXCR anew, one entry per CDR3 protein. The profile covers roughly 600,000 distinct CDR3 sequences, with about 24% appearing a single time and less than 9.5% taken by the ten largest. Sequencing was done on a sample of CD8+ T cells from PBMCs. The receptors shown here come from a human donor in good health (CMV status not recorded). Some clones in this sample may be carry-over from other donors' samples.

This clonotype was seen at least ten times. The V gene is TRBV7-9, the J gene TRBJ2-7; possibly TRBD2 for D (6 bases). The CDR3 contains 13 residues. In germline, CDR1 is SEHNR, CDR2 FQNEAQ (reference sequence). V was clipped by 5 bases and J by 3 bases, with 11 bases between them. The CDR3 protein is CASSPTSYYEQYF. The CDR3, as DNA: TGTGCCAGCAGCCCCACTAGCTACTACGAGCAGTACTTC.

The genes are TRBV14 and TRBJ2-3; D gene unclear. Trimming shortened V by 4 bases and J by 3 bases, and 11 bases separated the two germline ends. CDR1 SGHDN and CDR2 FVKESK come from the germline V gene. This CDR3 region has 14 residues. The CDR3 protein is CASSLPYGTDTQYF. DNA of the CDR3: TGTGCCAGCAGCCTCCCGTATGGTACAGATACGCAGTATTTT.

The gene calls are TRBV27 and TRBJ2-7; D perhaps matches TRBD1 (6 bases). V was trimmed by 6 bases and J by 4 bases, leaving 19 bases between them. Per germline, CDR1 MNHEY and CDR2 SMNVEV (reference sequence). The CDR3 is 15 residues long. The CDR3: CASRGIGWGRYEQYF. The CDR3 DNA sequence: TGTGCCAGCAGGGGGATAGGGTGGGGGCGGTACGAGCAGTACTTC.

This clonotype showed up just a few times. J is TRBJ2-7 and V is TRBV7-6; possibly TRBD2 for D (5 bases). The V and J ends lost 1 base and 6 bases respectively, with 10 bases between them. Germline loops: CDR1 SGHVS, CDR2 FNYEAQ. This CDR3 is 13 amino acids long. The CDR3 loop reads CASSLDPGSEQYV. As DNA, the CDR3 is TGTGCCAGCAGCTTAGACCCGGGGAGCGAGCAGTACGTC.

This clonotype turned up a few times. The rearrangement uses TRBV24-1 and TRBJ2-1; D remains ambiguous. Trimming cost V 2 bases and J 7 bases, with 14 bases left between them. CDR3 length equals 15 residues. Germline V CDR1 and CDR2: KGHDR, SFDVKD. The chain's CDR3 is CATSDSRPLRNEQFF. DNA of the CDR3: TGTGCCACCAGTGATTCCCGCCCCTTGCGGAATGAGCAGTTCTTC.

This clonotype was seen ten or more times. The genes are TRBV28 and TRBJ2-1; D not resolved. This CDR3 spans 16 amino acids. CDR1 is MDHEN, CDR2 SYDVKM, per germline. V lost 6 bases to trimming and J lost 8 bases, with 23 bases between them. This chain's CDR3 is CASSLGTLQLRDEQFF. The DNA of the CDR3 is TGTGCCAGCAGCTTAGGTACCCTACAGCTACGCGATGAGCAGTTCTTC. Together with reference TRBV28 and TRBJ2-1, the CDR3 gives the full variable domain: DVKVTQSSRYLVKRTGEKVFLECVQDMDHENMFWYRQDPGLGLRLIYFSYDVKMKEKGDIPEGYSVSREKKERFSLILESASTNQTSMYLCASSLGTLQLRDEQFFGPGTRLTVL.

This clonotype showed up many times. The J gene is TRBJ2-1, the V gene TRBV4-1; 11 nucleotides align to TRBD2. The CDR3 loop spans 17 amino acids. CDR1 and CDR2 (germline): MGHRA, YSYEKL. The V gene end was trimmed by 0 bases and the J gene end by 3 bases; junction bases not matched to a gene: 4. The CDR3 coding sequence is TGCGCCAGCAGCCAAGATCCCGGGACTAGCGGCTACAATGAGCAGTTCTTC. It is translated as CASSQDPGTSGYNEQFF.

This rearrangement joins TRBV12-3 or TRBV12-4 to TRBJ2-2; possibly TRBD2 for D (6 bases). Trimming left V 1 base short and J 3 bases short, with 12 bases between. The CDR3 totals 16 residues. Here the CDR3 DNA reads TGTGCCAGCAGTTTAGGTCTAGCGCCCGACACCGGGGAGCTGTTTTTT. It codes for CASSLGLAPDTGELFF.

This chain uses TRBV28 with TRBJ2-2; 8 bases map to TRBD1. Trimming took 5 bases from V and 1 from J; bases not matched to a gene: 6. The CDR3 has 16 residues. Germline lookup yields CDR1 MDHEN and CDR2 SYDVKM. The CDR3 bases are TGTGCCAGCAGTCCTTGGACAGGGAAGAACACCGGGGAGCTGTTTTTT. It encodes CASSPWTGKNTGELFF.

The V call is TRBV5-6, the J call TRBJ2-7, with D possibly matching TRBD1 (6 bases). This CDR3 has 17 amino acids. Trimming left V 1 base short and J 2 bases short, with 19 bases between. CDR1 and CDR2 from the germline V gene are SGHDT and YYEEEE. The CDR3 here is CASSLRIRDRTPYEQYV. In DNA form, the CDR3 reads TGTGCCAGCAGCTTGCGAATTCGAGACAGGACCCCCTACGAGCAGTACGTC.

V gene TRBV4-1 combines with J gene TRBJ2-3; no clear D gene. CDR1 is MGHRA and CDR2 is YSYEKL in the germline V gene. This CDR3 is built from 14 residues. V was shortened by 1 base and J by 6 bases, with 11 bases between the two germline ends. The CDR3 sequence: CASSQATPEDTQYF. The CDR3 DNA is TGCGCCAGCAGCCAAGCCACCCCTGAGGATACGCAGTATTTT.